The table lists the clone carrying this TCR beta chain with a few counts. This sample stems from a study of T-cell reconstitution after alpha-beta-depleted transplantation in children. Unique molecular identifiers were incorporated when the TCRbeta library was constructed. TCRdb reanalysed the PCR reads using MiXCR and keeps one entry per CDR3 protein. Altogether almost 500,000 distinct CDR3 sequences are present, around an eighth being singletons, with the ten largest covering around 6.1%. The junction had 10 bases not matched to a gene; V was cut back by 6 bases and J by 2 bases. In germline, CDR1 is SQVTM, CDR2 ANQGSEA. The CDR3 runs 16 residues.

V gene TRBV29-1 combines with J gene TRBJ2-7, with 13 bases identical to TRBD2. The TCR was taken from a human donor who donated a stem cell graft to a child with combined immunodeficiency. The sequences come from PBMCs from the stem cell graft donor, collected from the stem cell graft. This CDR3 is CSVEGLGLAGAYEQYF. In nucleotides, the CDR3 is TGCAGCGTCGAGGGATTAGGACTAGCGGGAGCCTACGAGCAGTACTTC.